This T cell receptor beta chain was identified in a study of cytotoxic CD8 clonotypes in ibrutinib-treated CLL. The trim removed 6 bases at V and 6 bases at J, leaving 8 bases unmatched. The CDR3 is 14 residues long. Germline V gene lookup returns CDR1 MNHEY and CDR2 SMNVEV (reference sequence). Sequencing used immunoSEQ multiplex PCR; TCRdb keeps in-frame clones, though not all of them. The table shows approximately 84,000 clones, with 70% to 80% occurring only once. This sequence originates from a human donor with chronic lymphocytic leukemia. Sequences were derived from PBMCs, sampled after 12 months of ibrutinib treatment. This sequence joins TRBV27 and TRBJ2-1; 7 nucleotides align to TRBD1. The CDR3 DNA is TGTGCCAGCAGGCGACAGGGTGGGATCAATGAGCAGTTCTTC. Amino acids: CASRRQGGINEQFF.